These 22 T cell receptor beta chains were all obtained from the same sample, sequenced in a study of monozygotic twins with inflammatory bowel disease. TCRdb re-called the 5' RACE reads; one entry per CDR3 protein, DNA not given. The listing contains 40,000 to 45,000 distinct CDR3 sequences. Sequencing used blood. The receptors derive from a human donor with ulcerative colitis or Crohn's disease, or a healthy co-twin of an affected twin (not recorded which).

This chain connects TRBV28 to TRBJ2-5; the D call of TRBD2 rests on TCRdb alone, since no DNA is present to check it. The CDR3 is 16 residues long. Germline loops: CDR1 MDHEN, CDR2 SYDVKM. CDR3 in amino acids: CASSSWTSGMGETQYF.

The rearrangement joins TRBV27 to TRBJ2-7; TCRdb outputs TRBD2, but without DNA this stays unchecked. Germline-derived CDR1 and CDR2 are MNHEY and SMNVEV (reference sequence). The CDR3 sequence is 14 residues long. CDR3 region: CASSPGLVSYEQYF.

Considering frequency, this clonotype is medium-sized. The gene calls are TRBV18 and TRBJ2-5. Per the germline V gene, CDR1 is KGHSH and CDR2 is LQKENI. CDR3 length equals 11 residues. CDR3 region: CASSPEETQYF.

The chain carries TRBV5-1 and TRBJ2-2; there is no DNA to check the TCRdb D call of TRBD2. The CDR3 has 15 residues. Per germline, CDR1 SGHRS and CDR2 YFSETQ. The chain's CDR3 is CASSLRAGNTGELFF. The variable domain in full, with the rest retrieved from reference TRBV5-1 and TRBJ2-2, is KAGVTQTPRYLIKTRGQQVTLSCSPISGHRSVSWYQQTPGQGLQFLFEYFSETQRNKGNFPGRFSGRQFSNSRSEMNVSTLELGDSALYLCASSLRAGNTGELFFGEGSRLTVL.

The V gene is TRBV4-3, the J gene TRBJ2-5; TCRdb indicates TRBD1, and absent DNA this call remains unverified. Germline V gene lookup returns CDR1 LGHNA and CDR2 YSLEER. The CDR3 has 16 residues. This CDR3 is CASSHPAGPIQETQYF.

V usage is TRBV3-1 and J usage is TRBJ1-6. Germline V gene sequence: CDR1 LGHDT, CDR2 YNNKEL (reference sequence). The CDR3 contains 14 residues. CDR3 loop: CASSHTKARSPLHF.

The chain combines TRBV19 with TRBJ1-2. The CDR3 runs to 14 residues. The germline V gene has CDR1 LNHDA and CDR2 SQIVND (reference sequence). The CDR3 is CASSTLERTYGYTF.

The V call is TRBV5-6, the J call TRBJ2-2; TCRdb picks TRBD2, but there is no DNA to check that call. The CDR3 runs 17 residues. Looked up from germline, CDR1 is SGHDT and CDR2 is YYEEEE. The CDR3 here is CASSLGVSGKYTGELFF.

This chain connects TRBV19 to TRBJ2-3; TCRdb selects TRBD2, and the lack of DNA leaves this call unchecked. Looked up from germline, CDR1 is LNHDA and CDR2 is SQIVND (reference sequence). The CDR3 is 18 residues long. This chain's CDR3 is CASSMTLSGGPKRDTQYF.

The V call is TRBV28, the J call TRBJ1-5; the TRBD1 assignment by TCRdb is unverifiable without DNA. The CDR3 has 16 amino acids. Germline CDR1 and CDR2: MDHEN and SYDVKM. CDR3 sequence reads: CASSSRTGSLNQPQHF.

The V call is TRBV18, the J call TRBJ2-3. Germline CDR1 reads KGHSH; CDR2 reads LQKENI. The CDR3 has 14 amino acids. The CDR3 sequence: CASSPDISTDTQYF.

This chain uses TRBV5-1 with TRBJ1-1; TCRdb's assignment of TRBD1 cannot be checked, as there is no DNA. The CDR3 covers 13 residues. The germline CDR1 and CDR2 sequences are SGHRS and YFSETQ. The CDR3 loop reads CASSEPGATEAFF.

The chain links TRBV5-1 to TRBJ2-6. This CDR3 has 15 amino acids. Germline CDR1 is SGHRS and CDR2 is YFSETQ. CDR3 amino acids: CASSLAYSGANVLTF.

The chain carries TRBV4-3 and TRBJ2-2; TCRdb selects TRBD2, and the lack of DNA leaves this call unchecked. Per germline, CDR1 LGHNA and CDR2 YSLEER. This CDR3 has 17 amino acids. Here the CDR3 reads CASSQELSGGTTGELFF.

The chain uses TRBV12-3 or TRBV12-4 and TRBJ1-4; TCRdb proposes TRBD1, but this gene call is untestable without DNA. The CDR3 covers 13 residues. CDR3 sequence: CASSTNAGDKLFF.

The V call is TRBV18, the J call TRBJ1-2. The CDR3 runs 12 residues. Germline V lookup: CDR1 KGHSH, CDR2 LQKENI. The CDR3 sequence is CASSQAGGGYTF.

V and J are TRBV28 and TRBJ1-4. Germline CDR1 is MDHEN and CDR2 is SYDVKM. CDR3 size: 12 residues. The CDR3 is CASSRYSEKLFF.

The chain joins TRBV6-2 or TRBV6-3 to TRBJ1-5. CDR1 is MNHEY, CDR2 SVGEGT, per germline. The CDR3 is made up of 13 amino acids. This CDR3 reads CASSPGGSQPQHF.

This chain uses TRBV10-3 with TRBJ1-5; TCRdb indicates TRBD1, and absent DNA this call remains unverified. The CDR3 extends over 14 amino acids. Germline values: CDR1 ENHRY, CDR2 SYGVKD. CDR3 sequence: CAISETGVRQPQHF.

The gene calls are TRBV12-3 or TRBV12-4 and TRBJ2-1. This CDR3 is built from 14 residues. CDR3 sequence: CASNLHSSYNEQFF.

J is TRBJ2-7 and V is TRBV4-1; no DNA is available, so the TRBD2 call from TCRdb remains unchecked. This CDR3 is built from 17 residues. Germline V gene lookup returns CDR1 MGHRA and CDR2 YSYEKL. The CDR3 loop reads CASSQDHQRDPGRKQYF.

The chain recombines TRBV2 with TRBJ1-3. The CDR3 totals 13 residues. From germline, CDR1 is SNHLY and CDR2 FYNNEI. The CDR3 loop is CASSDGVGNTIYF.